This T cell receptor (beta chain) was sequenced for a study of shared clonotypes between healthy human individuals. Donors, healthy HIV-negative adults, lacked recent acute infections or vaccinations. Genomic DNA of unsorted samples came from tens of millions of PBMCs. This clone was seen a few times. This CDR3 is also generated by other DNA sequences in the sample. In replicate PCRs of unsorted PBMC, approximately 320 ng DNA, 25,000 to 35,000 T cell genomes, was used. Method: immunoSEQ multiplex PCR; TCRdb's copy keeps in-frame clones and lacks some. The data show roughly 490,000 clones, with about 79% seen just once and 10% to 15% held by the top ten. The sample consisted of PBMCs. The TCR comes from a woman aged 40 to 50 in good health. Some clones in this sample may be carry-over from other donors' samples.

The CDR3 coding sequence is TGTGCCAGCAGCTTACAAGAGACCCAGTACTTC. Protein: CASSLQETQYF. The rearrangement uses TRBV7-2 and TRBJ2-5, with D hard to call. V dropped 2 bases and J dropped 2 bases, with 0 bases sitting between them. This CDR3 has 11 residues. Germline V gene sequence: CDR1 SGHTA, CDR2 FQGNSA.